This T cell receptor beta chain was recovered during a study of blood T cell repertoires in COVID-19. Study in general: PBMCs, B-cell-depleted T cells, or T cells were the source of the cDNA or gDNA that made up the material.

The table came from immunoSEQ multiplex PCR; TCRdb's copy has only in-frame clones and leaves some out. The table has 45,000 to 65,000 clones, 83% seen once; the top ten hold over 15%. Germline V gene sequence: CDR1 MNHEY, CDR2 SMNVEV (reference sequence). The CDR3 spans 14 residues. The ends were cut back, 2 bases at V and 4 bases at J, with 11 bases in the middle. J is TRBJ1-1 and V is TRBV27, with D perhaps matching TRBD1 (5 bases). The sequence was collected from a man in his forties with acute or convalescent COVID-19. The sequenced sample consisted of peripheral blood. The CDR3 is CASSLTGRGTEAFF. The CDR3 DNA follows: TGTGCCAGCAGTTTAACTGGGAGGGGCACTGAAGCTTTCTTT.